The rows below give T cell receptor beta chains drawn from one sample of a study of blood T cell repertoires in COVID-19. The table came from immunoSEQ multiplex PCR; TCRdb's copy has only in-frame clones and leaves some out. Of roughly 140,000 clones listed, 82% are singletons. Sequences were obtained from peripheral blood. The receptors stem from a woman aged 80 or older with acute or convalescent COVID-19. The CDR3 runs from the conserved cysteine through the conserved F or W. The order of the fields is J gene, CDR3 length, V gene, D gene, clone size, CDR3 DNA, CDR3 protein. D genes are given only for firm matches. Size values are once, few and many counts, or a class for expanded clones, and some rows have none.

j_call: TRBJ1-5; cdr3_length: 15; v_call: TRBV7-9; d_call: -; clone_size: -; cdr3_nt: TGTGCCAGCAGCGGCCCCGGGTATAGCAATCAGCCCCAGCATTTT; cdr3_aa: CASSGPGYSNQPQHF
j_call: TRBJ2-7; cdr3_length: 15; v_call: TRBV27; d_call: TRBD2; clone_size: -; cdr3_nt: TGTGCCAGCAGTTTTGGACTAGCGGGTCTAGGGGAGCAGTACTTC; cdr3_aa: CASSFGLAGLGEQYF
j_call: TRBJ2-3; cdr3_length: 16; v_call: TRBV5-1; d_call: TRBD1; clone_size: -; cdr3_nt: TGCGCCAGCAGCATCGGGACAGCTGGGTTTGTCGATACGCAGTATTTT; cdr3_aa: CASSIGTAGFVDTQYF
j_call: TRBJ2-7; cdr3_length: 12; v_call: TRBV19; d_call: TRBD1; clone_size: -; cdr3_nt: TGTGCCAGTGGACAGGGGGCATACGAGCAGTACTTC; cdr3_aa: CASGQGAYEQYF
j_call: TRBJ2-1; cdr3_length: 13; v_call: TRBV7-2; d_call: TRBD2; clone_size: -; cdr3_nt: TGTGCCAGCAGCCCCCAGGTAGCGGGGGAGCAGTTCTTC; cdr3_aa: CASSPQVAGEQFF
j_call: TRBJ1-3; cdr3_length: 16; v_call: TRBV21-1; d_call: -; clone_size: once; cdr3_nt: TGTGCCAGCAGCAGAACAGGGGGCGCTTCTGGAAACACCATATATTTT; cdr3_aa: CASSRTGGASGNTIYF
j_call: TRBJ1-2; cdr3_length: 13; v_call: TRBV19; d_call: -; clone_size: -; cdr3_nt: TGTGCCAGTAGTATAGTTGCCGGCTATGGCTACACCTTC; cdr3_aa: CASSIVAGYGYTF
j_call: TRBJ1-5; cdr3_length: 13; v_call: TRBV6-2/TRBV6-3; d_call: -; clone_size: -; cdr3_nt: TGTGCCAGCAGTACAGGGACCCTCCAGCCCCAGCATTTT; cdr3_aa: CASSTGTLQPQHF
j_call: TRBJ2-7; cdr3_length: 13; v_call: TRBV6-1; d_call: -; clone_size: -; cdr3_nt: TGTGCCAGCAGTGATCCTAACGGTGGGAGGCAGTACTTC; cdr3_aa: CASSDPNGGRQYF
j_call: TRBJ2-5; cdr3_length: 15; v_call: TRBV28; d_call: -; clone_size: -; cdr3_nt: TGTGCCAGCAGTTTCACACGGAGACTCCAAGAGACCCAGTACTTC; cdr3_aa: CASSFTRRLQETQYF
j_call: TRBJ2-1; cdr3_length: 15; v_call: TRBV4-2; d_call: TRBD2; clone_size: -; cdr3_nt: TGTGCCAGCAGCCAACGACTAGCGGGGTACAATGAGCAGTTCTTC; cdr3_aa: CASSQRLAGYNEQFF
j_call: TRBJ2-7; cdr3_length: 15; v_call: TRBV29-1; d_call: -; clone_size: -; cdr3_nt: TGCAGCGTTGAAGGGACAGCCAGCGCGAACTACGAGCAGTACTTC; cdr3_aa: CSVEGTASANYEQYF
j_call: TRBJ1-2; cdr3_length: 12; v_call: TRBV7-2; d_call: -; clone_size: few; cdr3_nt: TGTGCCAGCAGCTTATGGGCAGGGGGCTACACCTTC; cdr3_aa: CASSLWAGGYTF
j_call: TRBJ1-2; cdr3_length: 14; v_call: TRBV3-1/TRBV3-2; d_call: -; clone_size: -; cdr3_nt: TGTGCCAGCAGCCAAGATCTACAGACCTATGGCTACACCTTC; cdr3_aa: CASSQDLQTYGYTF
j_call: TRBJ2-7; cdr3_length: 16; v_call: TRBV25-1; d_call: TRBD2; clone_size: -; cdr3_nt: TGTGCCAGCAGTGAAGGTATGGGGGGGAGCACCTACGAGCAGTACTTC; cdr3_aa: CASSEGMGGSTYEQYF
j_call: TRBJ2-7; cdr3_length: 14; v_call: TRBV11-2; d_call: TRBD2; clone_size: -; cdr3_nt: TGTGCCAGCAGCTTCGAGGCGGGGGGTTACGAGCAGTACTTC; cdr3_aa: CASSFEAGGYEQYF
j_call: TRBJ1-5; cdr3_length: 13; v_call: TRBV7-9; d_call: -; clone_size: few; cdr3_nt: TGTGCCAGTCAGGACTATAGCAATCAGCCCCAGCATTTT; cdr3_aa: CASQDYSNQPQHF
j_call: TRBJ1-3; cdr3_length: 16; v_call: TRBV7-6; d_call: -; clone_size: once; cdr3_nt: TGTGCCAGCAGCTCACCGGGACACCTCTCTGGAAACACCATATATTTT; cdr3_aa: CASSSPGHLSGNTIYF
j_call: TRBJ1-6; cdr3_length: 17; v_call: TRBV19; d_call: -; clone_size: -; cdr3_nt: TGTGCCAGTAGCCAAGAGGGGCCCCGGGGAGGAAATTCACCCCTCCACTTT; cdr3_aa: CASSQEGPRGGNSPLHF
j_call: TRBJ2-1; cdr3_length: 15; v_call: TRBV5-1; d_call: -; clone_size: -; cdr3_nt: TGCGCCAGCAGCTCGACGGGACTTGACTACAATGAGCAGTTCTTC; cdr3_aa: CASSSTGLDYNEQFF
j_call: TRBJ1-5; cdr3_length: 13; v_call: TRBV6-6; d_call: -; clone_size: -; cdr3_nt: TGTGCCAGCAGTCTTGACACGGTGGAGCCCCAGCATTTT; cdr3_aa: CASSLDTVEPQHF
j_call: TRBJ2-5; cdr3_length: 18; v_call: TRBV9; d_call: TRBD2; clone_size: -; cdr3_nt: TGTGCCAGCAGCAGAAATCCCAATAGCGGGGAGGAAGCCGAGACCCAGTACTTC; cdr3_aa: CASSRNPNSGEEAETQYF
j_call: TRBJ2-2; cdr3_length: 22; v_call: TRBV19; d_call: -; clone_size: -; cdr3_nt: TGTGCCAGTAGTACCCTCTGGGCCGACGGCACCCCTTACCCCGCGAACACCGGGGAGCTGTTTTTT; cdr3_aa: CASSTLWADGTPYPANTGELFF
j_call: TRBJ1-4; cdr3_length: 15; v_call: TRBV9; d_call: TRBD1; clone_size: -; cdr3_nt: TGTGCCAGCAGCCCTGGGACAGGGGGAAATGAAAAACTGTTTTTT; cdr3_aa: CASSPGTGGNEKLFF
j_call: TRBJ2-3; cdr3_length: 16; v_call: TRBV29-1; d_call: TRBD1; clone_size: -; cdr3_nt: TGCAGCGTTGAAGATCTGGCGTTGGCAGGGGGAGATACGCAGTATTTT; cdr3_aa: CSVEDLALAGGDTQYF
j_call: TRBJ2-7; cdr3_length: 15; v_call: TRBV27; d_call: TRBD1; clone_size: -; cdr3_nt: TGTGCCAGCAGTTTAGGGGGACAGGGATCCAACGAGCAGTACTTC; cdr3_aa: CASSLGGQGSNEQYF
j_call: TRBJ1-1; cdr3_length: 13; v_call: TRBV12-3/TRBV12-4; d_call: -; clone_size: -; cdr3_nt: TGTGCCAGCAGTTCCCAATCCGGGACTGAAGCTTTCTTT; cdr3_aa: CASSSQSGTEAFF
j_call: TRBJ2-1; cdr3_length: 16; v_call: TRBV4-1; d_call: TRBD2; clone_size: many; cdr3_nt: TGCGCCAGCAGCCAAGGGCTAGCGGGAACCTACAATGAGCAGTTCTTC; cdr3_aa: CASSQGLAGTYNEQFF
j_call: TRBJ1-5; cdr3_length: 15; v_call: TRBV6-7; d_call: -; clone_size: -; cdr3_nt: TGTGCCAGCAGTTACTCGCAGGGGAAGGACCAGCCCCAGCATTTT; cdr3_aa: CASSYSQGKDQPQHF
j_call: TRBJ1-4; cdr3_length: 11; v_call: TRBV3-1/TRBV3-2; d_call: -; clone_size: -; cdr3_nt: TGTGCCAGCAGCTTAAATGAAAAACTGTTTTTT; cdr3_aa: CASSLNEKLFF
j_call: TRBJ2-5; cdr3_length: 15; v_call: TRBV29-1; d_call: TRBD2; clone_size: -; cdr3_nt: TGCAGCGGTGATATAGCGGGGGGGTACCCAGGGACCCAGTACTTC; cdr3_aa: CSGDIAGGYPGTQYF
j_call: TRBJ2-1; cdr3_length: 18; v_call: TRBV11-3; d_call: -; clone_size: -; cdr3_nt: TGTGCCAGCAGCTTAGACGGGCGTGGCAGGGGCTATATGAATGAGCAGTTCTTC; cdr3_aa: CASSLDGRGRGYMNEQFF
j_call: TRBJ2-1; cdr3_length: 14; v_call: TRBV5-6; d_call: -; clone_size: -; cdr3_nt: TGTGCCAGCAGCTTTACGAGCTTCTACAATGAGCAGTTCTTC; cdr3_aa: CASSFTSFYNEQFF
j_call: TRBJ2-3; cdr3_length: 15; v_call: TRBV10-3; d_call: -; clone_size: -; cdr3_nt: TGTGCCATCAGTGATGGGCAGGGGAGCACAGATACGCAGTATTTT; cdr3_aa: CAISDGQGSTDTQYF
j_call: TRBJ2-5; cdr3_length: 14; v_call: TRBV5-6; d_call: -; clone_size: -; cdr3_nt: TGTGCCAGCAGCTCACCGGGACTCCCAGAGACCCAGTACTTC; cdr3_aa: CASSSPGLPETQYF
j_call: TRBJ2-1; cdr3_length: 15; v_call: TRBV2; d_call: -; clone_size: -; cdr3_nt: TGTGCCAGCAGTACCCGACTAGGTCTCTACAATGAGCAGTTCTTC; cdr3_aa: CASSTRLGLYNEQFF
j_call: TRBJ1-1; cdr3_length: 13; v_call: TRBV28; d_call: -; clone_size: -; cdr3_nt: TGTGCCAGCACCTTCGGAGCTTACACTGAAGCTTTCTTT; cdr3_aa: CASTFGAYTEAFF
j_call: TRBJ1-1; cdr3_length: 13; v_call: TRBV4-1; d_call: -; clone_size: -; cdr3_nt: TGCGCCAGCAGCCAAATTCATAACACTGAAGCTTTCTTT; cdr3_aa: CASSQIHNTEAFF
j_call: TRBJ2-2; cdr3_length: 15; v_call: TRBV9; d_call: -; clone_size: -; cdr3_nt: TGTGCCAGCAGCGAAAGACAGTTTCCCACCGGGGAGCTGTTTTTT; cdr3_aa: CASSERQFPTGELFF
j_call: TRBJ2-7; cdr3_length: 12; v_call: TRBV11-2; d_call: -; clone_size: few; cdr3_nt: TGTGCCAGCAGCTTAAGCCCGAGTGAGCAGTACTTC; cdr3_aa: CASSLSPSEQYF
j_call: TRBJ1-4; cdr3_length: 14; v_call: TRBV2; d_call: TRBD1; clone_size: -; cdr3_nt: TGTGCCAGCAGCGTCGACAGGGTTAGAGAAAAACTGTTTTTT; cdr3_aa: CASSVDRVREKLFF
j_call: TRBJ2-3; cdr3_length: 16; v_call: TRBV7-2; d_call: -; clone_size: -; cdr3_nt: TGTGCCAGCAGCTTAGTCGCCGGGAGTTCCCCAGATACGCAGTATTTT; cdr3_aa: CASSLVAGSSPDTQYF
j_call: TRBJ2-2; cdr3_length: 15; v_call: TRBV19; d_call: -; clone_size: -; cdr3_nt: TGTGCCAGTAGTATTGGCACAATTCGCACCGGGGAGCTGTTTTTT; cdr3_aa: CASSIGTIRTGELFF
j_call: TRBJ1-1; cdr3_length: 18; v_call: TRBV6-1; d_call: -; clone_size: -; cdr3_nt: TGTGCCAGCAGTGGCAAACAGGGTGGGTCAAATATGAACACTGAAGCTTTCTTT; cdr3_aa: CASSGKQGGSNMNTEAFF
j_call: TRBJ2-1; cdr3_length: 15; v_call: TRBV10-3; d_call: TRBD2; clone_size: -; cdr3_nt: TGTGCCATCAGTGAAGCGGGGGGGATTAACAATGAGCAGTTCTTC; cdr3_aa: CAISEAGGINNEQFF
j_call: TRBJ2-4; cdr3_length: 18; v_call: TRBV19; d_call: TRBD2; clone_size: -; cdr3_nt: TGTGCCAGTACCTCGATAAGCGGGGGGTTTTTCGCCAAAAACATTCAGTACTTC; cdr3_aa: CASTSISGGFFAKNIQYF
j_call: TRBJ1-5; cdr3_length: 15; v_call: TRBV2; d_call: -; clone_size: -; cdr3_nt: TGTGCCAGCAGTGATGTCTACAGTAGCAATCAGCCCCAGCATTTT; cdr3_aa: CASSDVYSSNQPQHF
j_call: TRBJ2-1; cdr3_length: 14; v_call: TRBV2; d_call: TRBD2; clone_size: -; cdr3_nt: TGTGCCAGCTCTCGGGGGGGCCCCTACAATGAGCAGTTCTTC; cdr3_aa: CASSRGGPYNEQFF
j_call: TRBJ2-5; cdr3_length: 13; v_call: TRBV12-3/TRBV12-4; d_call: TRBD2; clone_size: -; cdr3_nt: TGTGCCAGCAGCGGACTAGCGGCAGAGACCCAGTACTTC; cdr3_aa: CASSGLAAETQYF
j_call: TRBJ1-6; cdr3_length: 15; v_call: TRBV27; d_call: TRBD1; clone_size: -; cdr3_nt: TGTGCCACACAGGGGCTCCGCTCCTATAATTCACCCCTCCACTTT; cdr3_aa: CATQGLRSYNSPLHF
j_call: TRBJ2-3; cdr3_length: 15; v_call: TRBV29-1; d_call: TRBD2; clone_size: -; cdr3_nt: TGCAGCGTGAAACCAGCGGGAGGGCGCACAGATACGCAGTATTTT; cdr3_aa: CSVKPAGGRTDTQYF
j_call: TRBJ1-5; cdr3_length: 14; v_call: TRBV2; d_call: TRBD1; clone_size: -; cdr3_nt: TGTGCCAGCAGTGAAGGACAGGGTGAACAGCCCCAGCATTTT; cdr3_aa: CASSEGQGEQPQHF
j_call: TRBJ2-7; cdr3_length: 15; v_call: TRBV27; d_call: -; clone_size: -; cdr3_nt: TGTGCCAGCAGTTATGGGGCGGGATTTGGCTACGAGCAGTACTTC; cdr3_aa: CASSYGAGFGYEQYF
j_call: TRBJ2-2; cdr3_length: 15; v_call: TRBV6-4; d_call: TRBD2; clone_size: once; cdr3_nt: TGTGCCAGCAGTGACTCTAGCGGGAGTCCCGGGGAGCTGTTTTTT; cdr3_aa: CASSDSSGSPGELFF
j_call: TRBJ2-2; cdr3_length: 16; v_call: TRBV5-1; d_call: -; clone_size: many; cdr3_nt: TGCGCCAGCAGCTTGCAGCCGGGACTTAACACCGGGGAGCTGTTTTTT; cdr3_aa: CASSLQPGLNTGELFF
j_call: TRBJ1-2; cdr3_length: 15; v_call: TRBV12-2; d_call: -; clone_size: once; cdr3_nt: TGTGCAAGTCGCTTATCGAAGGGAGGAGGGAGTGGCTACACCTTC; cdr3_aa: CASRLSKGGGSGYTF
j_call: TRBJ2-7; cdr3_length: 16; v_call: TRBV4-1; d_call: TRBD2; clone_size: -; cdr3_nt: TGCGCCAGCAGCCCTAGCGGGAGAGGACCCTCCTACGAGCAGTACTTC; cdr3_aa: CASSPSGRGPSYEQYF
j_call: TRBJ2-2; cdr3_length: 16; v_call: TRBV6-6; d_call: -; clone_size: -; cdr3_nt: TGTGCCAGCAGTATCAGACAGCTACTAAAGGCCGGGGAGCTGTTTTTT; cdr3_aa: CASSIRQLLKAGELFF
j_call: TRBJ1-1; cdr3_length: 14; v_call: TRBV2; d_call: -; clone_size: -; cdr3_nt: TGTGCCAGCAGTGAATTGGGGGCGCACACTGAAGCTTTCTTT; cdr3_aa: CASSELGAHTEAFF